Shown below are 17 T cell receptor beta chains from a single sample sequenced in a study of cytomegalovirus exposure and HLA in healthy donors. The table came from immunoSEQ multiplex PCR; TCRdb's copy has only in-frame clones and leaves some out. The sample consists of 300,000 to 350,000 clones, approximately 88% of them appearing once. Sequences were obtained from PBMCs. These receptors were taken from a man aged 25-40 years in good health and CMV-seronegative.

The chain joins TRBV6-5 to TRBJ1-6; 8 nucleotides align to TRBD1. V trimming: 0 bases; J trimming: 8 bases; junction bases outside the gene matches: 6. CDR1 MNHEY and CDR2 SVGAGI come from the germline V gene. The CDR3 length is 16 residues. Here the CDR3 reads CASSYSRDRRYSPLHF. The CDR3 coding sequence is TGTGCCAGCAGTTACTCGAGGGACAGGCGCTATTCACCCCTCCACTTT.

This clone was picked up a small number of times. The chain joins TRBV5-5 to TRBJ2-7; tentatively, D is TRBD1 (6 bases). Germline-derived CDR1 and CDR2 are SGHKS and YYEKEE (reference sequence). This CDR3 is 15 amino acids long. The V gene lost 0 bases and the J gene lost 3 bases, with 13 bases spanning the gap. CDR3 in DNA: TGTGCCAGCAGCTTGGAATTAGGGGGATACTACGAGCAGTACTTC. Amino acid sequence: CASSLELGGYYEQYF.

This clone was recorded a few times. The J gene is TRBJ1-6, the V gene TRBV5-4; 7 nucleotides match TRBD1. The CDR3 is made up of 16 amino acids. Per the germline V gene, CDR1 is SGHNT and CDR2 is YYREEE (reference sequence). V lost 0 bases to trimming and J lost 8 bases; unmatched junction nucleotides: 8. CDR3 DNA sequence: TGTGCCAGCAGCTTGGCCGGTGACAGGGACGATTCACCCCTCCACTTT. Translated, it gives CASSLAGDRDDSPLHF.

V gene TRBV15 combines with J gene TRBJ2-1; the match to TRBD1 covers 8 bases. Germline V gives CDR1 LNHNV, CDR2 YYDKDF (reference sequence). The V segment lost 5 bases and the J segment 8 bases; nucleotides outside the gene matches: 11. CDR3 length equals 15 residues. The CDR3 nucleotides read TGTGCCACCAGCTCCCCCGGACAGGGATCCGATGAGCAGTTCTTC. Its translation is CATSSPGQGSDEQFF. The whole variable domain, filled in from reference TRBV15 and TRBJ2-1, reads DAMVIQNPRYQVTQFGKPVTLSCSQTLNHNVMYWYQQKSSQAPKLLFHYYDKDFNNEADTPDNFQSRRPNTSFCFLDIRSPGLGDTAMYLCATSSPGQGSDEQFFGPGTRLTVL.

This clone showed up just a few times. V is TRBV5-1 and J is TRBJ2-1; TRBD2 matches 9 bases. The V and J ends lost 6 bases and 8 bases, in that order; junction bases with no gene match: 12. The CDR3 contains 15 residues. Per the germline V gene, CDR1 is SGHRS and CDR2 is YFSETQ. The chain's CDR3 is CASTPLSGGFHEQFF. The CDR3 region has the DNA TGCGCCAGCACCCCGTTAAGCGGGGGGTTTCATGAGCAGTTCTTC.

The rearrangement joins TRBV6-4 to TRBJ1-5; D not certain. V lost 6 bases and J 3 bases, leaving 18 bases between the germline ends. This CDR3 region has 16 residues. Germline V gene lookup returns CDR1 MRHNA and CDR2 SNTAGT. CDR3 protein: CASRCPQRVDNQPQHF. In DNA form, the CDR3 reads TGTGCCAGCAGGTGCCCCCAGCGGGTTGACAATCAGCCCCAGCATTTT.

The chain has TRBV19 and TRBJ2-2; 12 nucleotides line up with TRBD1. This CDR3 region has 18 residues. With 0 bases clipped from V and 5 bases from J, the junction kept 7 bases outside the gene matches. CDR1 is LNHDA, CDR2 SQIVND, per germline (reference sequence). CDR3 sequence (DNA): TGTGCCAGTAGTATAGACTATGGGACAGGGGGCGCGACCGGGGAGCTGTTTTTT. Encoded protein: CASSIDYGTGGATGELFF.

This clone appeared a few times. J is TRBJ2-5 and V is TRBV7-2; 8 nucleotides agree with TRBD2. CDR1 is SGHTA, CDR2 FQGNSA, per germline. The CDR3 has 13 residues. Trimming at V came to 5 bases and at J to 7 bases, leaving 6 bases not matched to a gene. CDR3 in DNA: TGTGCCAGCAGCAAGGGACTAGTAGGGACCCAGTACTTC. Its protein is CASSKGLVGTQYF.

This chain uses TRBV18 with TRBJ2-6; tentatively, D is TRBD1 (5 bases). Germline CDR1 KGHSH, CDR2 LQKENI. This CDR3 comprises 15 residues. The ends were cut back, 0 bases at V and 4 bases at J, with 7 bases in the middle. The CDR3 DNA is TGTGCCAGCTCACCACCGGGGCCCGGGGCCAACGTCCTGACTTTC. This sequence encodes CASSPPGPGANVLTF.

V usage is TRBV6-1 and J usage is TRBJ1-2; maybe TRBD1 (5 bases). The CDR3 is 13 amino acids. V lost 4 bases, J lost 3 bases, and 9 bases lay in between. Germline values: CDR1 MNHNS, CDR2 SASEGT. The CDR3 reads CASSGQKHYGYTF. In nucleotides, the CDR3 is TGTGCCAGCAGTGGACAGAAACACTATGGCTACACCTTC.

V gene TRBV10-3 combines with J gene TRBJ2-7, with TRBD2 as a possible D gene (5 bases). In germline, CDR1 is ENHRY, CDR2 SYGVKD. Trimming shortened V by 3 bases and J by 3 bases, and 12 bases separated the two germline ends. The CDR3 is 14 residues long. In DNA form, the CDR3 reads TGTGCCATCAGTGATCGAGGGAAAGGCTACGAGCAGTACTTC. Encoded protein: CAISDRGKGYEQYF.

The chain has TRBV27 and TRBJ1-6; 8 bases match TRBD1. Germline V CDR1 and CDR2: MNHEY, SMNVEV (reference sequence). V dropped 4 bases and J dropped 10; count of bases not matched to a gene: 12. The CDR3 runs 16 residues. The CDR3 here is CASSYRFGQGLSPLHF. The CDR3 nucleotides are TGTGCCAGCAGTTATCGGTTCGGACAGGGTTTATCACCCCTCCACTTT.

This chain links TRBV4-1 with TRBJ1-1, with 7 positions matching TRBD1. V trimming: 1 base; J trimming: 4 bases; junction bases outside the gene matches: 6. Germline V CDR1 and CDR2: MGHRA, YSYEKL. The CDR3 covers 15 residues. As DNA, the CDR3 is TGCGCCAGCAGCCAAGTTAATCAGGGGGTCACTGAAGCTTTCTTT. It codes for CASSQVNQGVTEAFF.

The chain couples TRBV5-5 to TRBJ1-5, with no clear D. CDR3 length: 14 residues. Germline values: CDR1 SGHKS, CDR2 YYEKEE (reference sequence). The V gene lost 4 bases and the J gene lost 3 bases, with 11 bases spanning the gap. The CDR3 sequence: CASSLGGDNQPQHF. The CDR3 nucleotides are TGTGCCAGCAGCCTCGGCGGGGACAATCAGCCCCAGCATTTT.

This clone appeared a few times. The chain recombines TRBV2 with TRBJ2-7; D is perhaps TRBD1 (6 bases). Trimming cost V 6 bases and J 1 base, with 16 bases left between them. The CDR3 extends over 15 amino acids. CDR1 and CDR2 from the germline V gene are SNHLY and FYNNEI. The CDR3 bases are TGTGCCAGCAGCCTACGACAGGTACGATCCTACGAGCAGTACTTC. Its translation is CASSLRQVRSYEQYF.

This sequence joins TRBV4-2 and TRBJ2-7, with 9 positions matching TRBD1. CDR1 is LGHNA and CDR2 is YNFKEQ in the germline V gene. CDR3 length: 15 amino acids. Trimming removed 0 bases from V and 6 bases from J; junction bases left unmatched: 6. This chain's CDR3 is CASSQDGTGIGEQYF. DNA for the CDR3: TGTGCCAGCAGCCAAGACGGGACAGGGATCGGCGAGCAGTACTTC.

The rearrangement uses TRBV7-6 and TRBJ1-1; TRBD1 might be the D (6 bases). The CDR3 extends over 14 amino acids. V gave up 1 base and J gave up 4 bases, with 10 bases separating them. Germline V gene data show CDR1 as SGHVS and CDR2 as FNYEAQ. CDR3 nucleotide sequence: TGTGCCAGCAGCTTAGGGGAGGGGGGCACTGAAGCTTTCTTT. Translating gives CASSLGEGGTEAFF.